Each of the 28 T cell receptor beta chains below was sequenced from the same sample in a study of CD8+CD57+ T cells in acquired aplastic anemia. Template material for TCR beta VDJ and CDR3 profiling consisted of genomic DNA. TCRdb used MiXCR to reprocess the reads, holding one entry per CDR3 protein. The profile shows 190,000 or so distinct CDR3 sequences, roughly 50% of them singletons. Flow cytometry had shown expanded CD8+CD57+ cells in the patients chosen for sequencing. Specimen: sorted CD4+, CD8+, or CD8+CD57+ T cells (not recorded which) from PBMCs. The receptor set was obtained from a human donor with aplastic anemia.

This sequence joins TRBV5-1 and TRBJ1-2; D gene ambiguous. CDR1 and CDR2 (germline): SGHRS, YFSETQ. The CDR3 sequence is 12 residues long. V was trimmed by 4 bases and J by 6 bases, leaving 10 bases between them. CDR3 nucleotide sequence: TGCGCCAGCAGCCCGCCTCCGGATGGCTACACCTTC. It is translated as CASSPPPDGYTF.

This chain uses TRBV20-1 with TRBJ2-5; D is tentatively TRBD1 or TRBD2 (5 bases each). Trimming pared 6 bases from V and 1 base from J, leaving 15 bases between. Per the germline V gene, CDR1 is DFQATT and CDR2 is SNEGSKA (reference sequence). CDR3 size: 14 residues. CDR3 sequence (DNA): TGCAGTGCCAGCGGCCAGGGAGTCCAAGAGACCCAGTACTTC. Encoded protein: CSASGQGVQETQYF.

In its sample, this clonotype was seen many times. The CDR3 DNA is TGTGCCAGCAGCTTCATGCTCACTAGCGGTGGTGAGCAGTTCTTC. Its translation is CASSFMLTSGGEQFF. V and J are TRBV13 and TRBJ2-1; 8 bases align to TRBD2. The germline V gene has CDR1 PRHDT and CDR2 FYEKMQ (reference sequence). The V segment lost 3 bases and the J segment 9 bases; nucleotides outside the gene matches: 10. The CDR3 is 15 residues long.

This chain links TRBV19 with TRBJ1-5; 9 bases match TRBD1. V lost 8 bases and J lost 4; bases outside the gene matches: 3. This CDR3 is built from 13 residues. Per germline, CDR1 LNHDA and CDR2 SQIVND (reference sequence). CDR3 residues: CASAGQGNQPQHF. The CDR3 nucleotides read TGTGCCAGTGCGGGACAGGGAAATCAGCCCCAGCATTTT.

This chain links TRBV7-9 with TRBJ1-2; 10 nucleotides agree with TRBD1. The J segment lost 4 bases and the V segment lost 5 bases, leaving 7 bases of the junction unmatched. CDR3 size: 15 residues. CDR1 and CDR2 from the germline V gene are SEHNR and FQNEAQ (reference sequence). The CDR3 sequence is CASSHLDRGLYGYTF. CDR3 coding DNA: TGTGCCAGCAGCCACCTCGACAGGGGGCTCTATGGCTACACCTTC.

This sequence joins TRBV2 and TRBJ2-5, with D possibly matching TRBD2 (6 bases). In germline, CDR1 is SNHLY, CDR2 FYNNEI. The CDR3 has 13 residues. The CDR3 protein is CAKLAKIGETQYF. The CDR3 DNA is TGTGCTAAACTAGCCAAGATCGGGGAGACCCAGTACTTC.

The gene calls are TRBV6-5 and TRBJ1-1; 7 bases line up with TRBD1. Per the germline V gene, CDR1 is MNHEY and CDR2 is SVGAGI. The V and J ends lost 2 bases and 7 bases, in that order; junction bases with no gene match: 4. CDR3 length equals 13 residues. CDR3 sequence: CASSYLDRVEAFF. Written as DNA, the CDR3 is TGTGCCAGCAGTTACCTAGACAGGGTTGAAGCTTTCTTT.

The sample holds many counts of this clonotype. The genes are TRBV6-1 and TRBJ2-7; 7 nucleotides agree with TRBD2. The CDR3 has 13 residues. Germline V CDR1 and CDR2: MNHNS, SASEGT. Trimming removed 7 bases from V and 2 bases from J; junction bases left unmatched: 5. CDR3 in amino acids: CASKASGTYEQYF. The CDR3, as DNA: TGTGCCAGCAAGGCTAGCGGAACCTACGAGCAGTACTTC.

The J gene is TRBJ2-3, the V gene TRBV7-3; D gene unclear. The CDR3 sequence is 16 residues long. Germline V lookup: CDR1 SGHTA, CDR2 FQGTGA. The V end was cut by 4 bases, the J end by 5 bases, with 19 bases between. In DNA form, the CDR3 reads TGTGCCAGCAGCTCAATGATTCAACTGCCTCTAGATACGCAGTATTTT. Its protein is CASSSMIQLPLDTQYF. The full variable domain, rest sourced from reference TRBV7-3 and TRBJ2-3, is GAGVSQTPSNKVTEKGKYVELRCDPISGHTALYWYRQSLGQGPEFLIYFQGTGAADDSGLPNDRFFAVRPEGSVSTLKIQRTERGDSAVYLCASSSMIQLPLDTQYFGPGTRLTVL.

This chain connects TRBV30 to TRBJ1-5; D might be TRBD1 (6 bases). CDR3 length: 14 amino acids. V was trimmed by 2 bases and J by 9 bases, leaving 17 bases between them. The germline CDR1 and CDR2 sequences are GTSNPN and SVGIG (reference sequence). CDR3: CAWSLGGRGPPQHF. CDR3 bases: TGTGCCTGGAGTTTAGGGGGTAGGGGTCCGCCCCAGCATTTT. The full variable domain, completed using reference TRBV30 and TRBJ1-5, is SQTIHQWPATLVQPVGSPLSLECTVEGTSNPNLYWYRQAAGRGLQLLFYSVGIGQISSEVPQNLSASRPQDRQFILSSKKLLLSDSGFYLCAWSLGGRGPPQHFGDGTRLSIL.

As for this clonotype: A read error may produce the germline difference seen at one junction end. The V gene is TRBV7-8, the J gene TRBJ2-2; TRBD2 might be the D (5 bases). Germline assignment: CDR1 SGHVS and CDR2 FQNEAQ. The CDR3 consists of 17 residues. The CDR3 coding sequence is TGTGCCAGCAGTTCGCTACGGGTGGGCCCGAACACCGGGGAGCTGGTTTTT. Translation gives CASSSLRVGPNTGELVF.

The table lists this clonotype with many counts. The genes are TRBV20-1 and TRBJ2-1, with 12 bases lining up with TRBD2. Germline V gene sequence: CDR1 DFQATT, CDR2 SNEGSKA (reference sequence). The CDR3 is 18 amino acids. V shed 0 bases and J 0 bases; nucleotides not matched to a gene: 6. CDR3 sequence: CSARDLAGGPGSYNEQFF. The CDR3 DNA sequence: TGCAGTGCTAGAGATCTAGCGGGAGGGCCCGGCTCCTACAATGAGCAGTTCTTC.

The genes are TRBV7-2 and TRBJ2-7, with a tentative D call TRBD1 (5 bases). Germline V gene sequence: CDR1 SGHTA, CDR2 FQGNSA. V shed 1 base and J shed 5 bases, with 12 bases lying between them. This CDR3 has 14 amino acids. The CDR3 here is CASSLVGRVDEQYF. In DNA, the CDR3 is TGTGCCAGCAGCTTAGTGGGCAGGGTGGACGAGCAGTACTTC.

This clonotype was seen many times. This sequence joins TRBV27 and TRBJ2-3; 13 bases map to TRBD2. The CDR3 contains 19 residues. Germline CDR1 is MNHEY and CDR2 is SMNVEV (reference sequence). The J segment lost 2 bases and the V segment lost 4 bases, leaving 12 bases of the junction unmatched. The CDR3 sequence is CASSSLPGLAGSNTDTQYF. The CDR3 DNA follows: TGTGCCAGCAGTTCATTGCCGGGACTAGCGGGGTCCAACACAGATACGCAGTATTTT.

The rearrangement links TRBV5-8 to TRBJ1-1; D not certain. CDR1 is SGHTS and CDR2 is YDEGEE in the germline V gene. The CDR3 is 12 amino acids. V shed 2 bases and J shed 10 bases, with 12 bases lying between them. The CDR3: CASSFIHLLAFF. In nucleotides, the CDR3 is TGTGCCAGCAGCTTTATCCACCTATTAGCTTTCTTT.

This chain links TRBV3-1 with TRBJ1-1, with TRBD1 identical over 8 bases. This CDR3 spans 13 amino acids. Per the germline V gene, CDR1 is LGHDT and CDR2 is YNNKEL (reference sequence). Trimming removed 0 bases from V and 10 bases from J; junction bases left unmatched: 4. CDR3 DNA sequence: TGTGCCAGCAGCCAAGATAGACAGGGGAGAGCTTTCTTT. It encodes CASSQDRQGRAFF.

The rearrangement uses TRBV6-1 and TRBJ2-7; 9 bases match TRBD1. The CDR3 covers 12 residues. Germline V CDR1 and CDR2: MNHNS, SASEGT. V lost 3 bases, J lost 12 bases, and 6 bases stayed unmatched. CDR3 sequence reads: CASSDQTGGTYF. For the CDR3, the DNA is TGTGCCAGCAGTGACCAGACAGGGGGAACGTACTTC.

The CDR3 coding sequence is TGTGCCAGCAGTGAATGGATTAATCAGCCCCAGCATTTT. This encodes CASSEWINQPQHF. The chain links TRBV6-4 to TRBJ1-5; D uncertain. CDR1 is MRHNA and CDR2 is SNTAGT in the germline V gene. The CDR3 runs to 13 residues. Between the trimmed V and J ends, which lost 3 bases and 4 bases, there was a span of 7 bases.

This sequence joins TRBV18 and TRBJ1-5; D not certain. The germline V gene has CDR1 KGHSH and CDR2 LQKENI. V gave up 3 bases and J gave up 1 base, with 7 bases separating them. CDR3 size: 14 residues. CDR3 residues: CASSPVLSNQPQHF. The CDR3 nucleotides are TGTGCCAGCTCACCGGTGTTGAGCAATCAGCCCCAGCATTTT.

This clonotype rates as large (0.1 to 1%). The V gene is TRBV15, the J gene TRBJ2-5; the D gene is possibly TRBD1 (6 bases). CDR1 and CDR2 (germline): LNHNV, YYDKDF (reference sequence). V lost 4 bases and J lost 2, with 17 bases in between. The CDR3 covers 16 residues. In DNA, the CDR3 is TGTGCCACCAGCACGGGCACATGGACAGAGCAAGAGACCCAGTACTTC. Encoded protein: CATSTGTWTEQETQYF.

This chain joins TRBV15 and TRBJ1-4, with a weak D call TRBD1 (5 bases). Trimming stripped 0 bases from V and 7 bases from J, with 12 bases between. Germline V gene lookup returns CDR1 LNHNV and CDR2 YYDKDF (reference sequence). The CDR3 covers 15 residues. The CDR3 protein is CATSREGQGPEKLFF. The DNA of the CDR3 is TGTGCCACCAGCAGAGAAGGGCAGGGCCCTGAAAAACTGTTTTTT.

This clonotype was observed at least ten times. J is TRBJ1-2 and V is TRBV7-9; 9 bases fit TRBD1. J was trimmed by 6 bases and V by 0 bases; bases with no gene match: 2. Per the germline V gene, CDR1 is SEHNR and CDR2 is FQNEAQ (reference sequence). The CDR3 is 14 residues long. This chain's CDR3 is CASSLARTGDGYTF. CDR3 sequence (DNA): TGTGCCAGCAGCTTAGCCCGGACAGGGGATGGCTACACCTTC.

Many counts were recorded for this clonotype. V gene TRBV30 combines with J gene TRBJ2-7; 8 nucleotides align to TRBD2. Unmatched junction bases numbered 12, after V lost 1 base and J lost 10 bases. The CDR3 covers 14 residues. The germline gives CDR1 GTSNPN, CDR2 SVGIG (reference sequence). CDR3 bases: TGTGCCTGGAGTGCACGGGGGGGGCGCCCTCTACAGTACTTC. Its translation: CAWSARGGRPLQYF.

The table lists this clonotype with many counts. The CDR3 region is CASSLWGRGNTEAFF. As DNA, the CDR3 is TGTGCCAGCAGTTTATGGGGGCGGGGGAACACTGAAGCTTTCTTT. The chain is built from TRBV12-3 or TRBV12-4 and TRBJ1-1; maybe TRBD1 (6 bases). This CDR3 has 15 residues. V lost 2 bases, J lost 1 base, and 11 bases lay in between.

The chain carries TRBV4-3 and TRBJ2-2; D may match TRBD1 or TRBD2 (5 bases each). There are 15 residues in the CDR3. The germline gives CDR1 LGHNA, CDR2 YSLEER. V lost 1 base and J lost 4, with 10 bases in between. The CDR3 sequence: CASSQGGVSTGELFF. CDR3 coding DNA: TGCGCCAGCAGCCAAGGAGGGGTGAGCACCGGGGAGCTGTTTTTT.

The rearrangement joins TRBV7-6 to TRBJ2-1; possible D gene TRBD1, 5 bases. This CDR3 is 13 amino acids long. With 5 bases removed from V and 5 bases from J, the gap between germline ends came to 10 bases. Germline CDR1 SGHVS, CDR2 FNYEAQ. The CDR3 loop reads CASSPDTDNEQFF. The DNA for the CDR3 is TGTGCCAGCAGCCCGGACACTGACAATGAGCAGTTCTTC.

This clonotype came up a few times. The CDR3 bases are TGTGCCACCAGCAGAGATTATTACAGCCAAGAGACCCAGTACTTC. It yields the protein CATSRDYYSQETQYF. V gene TRBV15 combines with J gene TRBJ2-5; no clear D. The CDR3 is 15 amino acids. CDR1 and CDR2 (germline): LNHNV, YYDKDF (reference sequence). V lost 0 bases and J 1 base, leaving 9 bases between the germline ends.

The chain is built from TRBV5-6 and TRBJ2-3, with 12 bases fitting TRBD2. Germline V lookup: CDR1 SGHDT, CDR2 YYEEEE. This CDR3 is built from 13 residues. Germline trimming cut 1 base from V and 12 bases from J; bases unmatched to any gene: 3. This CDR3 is CASSLLAGGPQYF. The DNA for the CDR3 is TGTGCCAGCAGCTTGCTAGCGGGAGGGCCCCAGTATTTT.